This TCR beta chain comes out of a study of shared clonotypes between healthy human individuals. Study at large: Per-donor plates numbered three CD4 naive, three CD4 memory, two CD8 naive and one CD8 memory.

Notes on this clone: Antigen: not known.

Whole-study results and caveats: Naive CD4 clonotypes were shared across a few donors at roughly 5.5%.

Sequencing was performed with immunoSEQ multiplex PCR; in TCRdb, only in-frame clones are kept and a portion is missing. The data hold over a million clones, with roughly 80% observed a single time. This CDR3 comprises 15 residues. From germline, CDR1 is SGHTA and CDR2 FQGNSA. V was pared by 5 bases and J by 5 bases, with 6 bases of the junction left unmatched. The chain carries TRBV7-2 and TRBJ2-3; 11 bases are shared with TRBD2. The sequenced sample was memory CD4+ T cells sorted from blood. Subset: CD45RA-negative fraction. The TCR originated in a man aged 18 to 30 in good health. This CDR3 is CASSPSLAGGDTQYF. The CDR3 DNA reads TGTGCCAGCAGCCCGAGCCTAGCGGGAGGAGATACGCAGTATTTT.